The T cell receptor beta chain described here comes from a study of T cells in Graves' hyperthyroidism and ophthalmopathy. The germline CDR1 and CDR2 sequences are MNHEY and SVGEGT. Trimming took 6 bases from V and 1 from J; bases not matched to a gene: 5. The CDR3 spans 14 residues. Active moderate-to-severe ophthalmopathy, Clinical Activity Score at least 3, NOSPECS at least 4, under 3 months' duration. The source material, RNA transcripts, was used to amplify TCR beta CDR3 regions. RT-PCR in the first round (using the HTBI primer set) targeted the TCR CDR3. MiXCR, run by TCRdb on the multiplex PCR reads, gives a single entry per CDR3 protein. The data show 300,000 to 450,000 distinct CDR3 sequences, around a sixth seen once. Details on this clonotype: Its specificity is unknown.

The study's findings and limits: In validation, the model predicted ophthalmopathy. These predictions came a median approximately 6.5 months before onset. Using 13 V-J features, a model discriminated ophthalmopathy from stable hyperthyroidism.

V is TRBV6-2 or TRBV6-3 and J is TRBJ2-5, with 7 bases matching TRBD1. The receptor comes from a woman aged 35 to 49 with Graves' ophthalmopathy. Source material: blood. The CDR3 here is CASSRTGTQETQYF. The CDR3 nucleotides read TGTGCCAGCAGCCGGACAGGCACCCAAGAGACCCAGTACTTC.